What follows is one TCR beta chain and its context. Its antigen is still unknown. Per-base qualities were not stored, and no clone one base away is much larger. The sample comes from a study of response to subunit inactivated influenza vaccine (dated by TCRdb to the late 2010s). Context from the whole study: The study used deep quantitative T cell receptor repertoire profiling to track responses to a trivalent subunit inactivated influenza vaccine.

This specimen's time point label, per the study, means: 40 to 45 days after influenza vaccine administration. The germline V gene sets CDR1 to MGHRA and CDR2 to YSYEKL. The CDR3 covers 16 residues, taking in both the cysteine and the phenylalanine. Only CDR3 DNA remains: 48 bases, in frame from the first base. V loses 3 bases of germline sequence and J loses 1 base, and the interval between the two ends is 14 bases. Library preparation was by RT-PCR. Instrument used: Illumina HiSeq 2500. TCRdb redid the processing of the public reads, applying fastp at Q25 and MiXCR, and retained in-frame beta chains. Here each entry gathers all rows of one CDR3 protein and keeps the most common genes and DNA. The sample data list 500,000 or so distinct CDR3 sequences, and approximately 10% of these were observed just once. The ten largest clones capture about 12% of the sample. Study-wide conclusions, independent of this receptor: The authors proposed that each seasonal influenza vaccination may bring in only a limited number of new T cells.

The V gene is TRBV4-1 and the J gene is TRBJ2-3; no D gene call is confident. The TCR originated in a man aged 50 to 60 who received an inactivated influenza vaccine. Donor details come from another sample of the same person, matched by shared clones. Sequences were derived from PBMCs from blood, sampled roughly 45 days after vaccination. In nucleotides, the sequence is TGCGCCAGCAGCCAGATTGACAACCCCCGCACAGATACGCAGTATTTT. Protein translation: CASSQIDNPRTDTQYF.